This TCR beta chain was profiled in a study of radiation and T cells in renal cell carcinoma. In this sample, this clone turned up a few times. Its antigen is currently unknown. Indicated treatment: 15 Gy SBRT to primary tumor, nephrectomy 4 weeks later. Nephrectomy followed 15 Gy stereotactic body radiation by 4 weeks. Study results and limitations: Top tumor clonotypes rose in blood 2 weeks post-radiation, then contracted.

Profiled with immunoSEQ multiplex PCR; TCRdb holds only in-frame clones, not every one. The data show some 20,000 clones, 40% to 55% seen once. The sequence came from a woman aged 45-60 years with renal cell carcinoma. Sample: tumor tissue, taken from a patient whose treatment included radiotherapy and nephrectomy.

CDR3 amino acids: CATWTGRNTIYF. CDR3 nucleotides: TGTGCCACCTGGACAGGGAGAAACACCATATATTTT. The chain recombines TRBV6-5 with TRBJ1-3, with 8 bases identical to TRBD1. V lost 10 bases, J lost 5 bases, and 4 bases stayed unmatched. Germline CDR1 is MNHEY and CDR2 is SVGAGI. The length of the CDR3 is 12 residues.